This T cell receptor (beta chain) was obtained from a study of blood T cell repertoires in COVID-19. On the study more broadly: Samples of COVID-19 (acute and convalescent) were obtained from the United States, Italy and Spain. PBMCs, B-cell-depleted T cells, or T cells were the source of the cDNA or gDNA that made up the material.

The CDR3 totals 13 residues. Germline values: CDR1 ENHRY, CDR2 SYGVKD. V was shortened by 2 bases and J by 8 bases, with 12 bases between the two germline ends. As handled by the study authors: Reference gene primer amplification in the assay estimated nucleated cell counts. Sequenced by immunoSEQ multiplex PCR; TCRdb stores in-frame clones only, minus some. V and J calls and clone size follow that table, whereas D and trimming were derived from the DNA. The data contain over 100,000 clones, under 90% of them singletons. The TCR sequence derives from a woman aged 55-69 years with acute or convalescent COVID-19. The chain couples TRBV10-3 to TRBJ1-2; D gene ambiguous. Material: peripheral blood. CDR3 region: CAISEDTPGGYTF. The CDR3 DNA is TGTGCCATCAGTGAGGACACTCCGGGAGGCTACACCTTC.